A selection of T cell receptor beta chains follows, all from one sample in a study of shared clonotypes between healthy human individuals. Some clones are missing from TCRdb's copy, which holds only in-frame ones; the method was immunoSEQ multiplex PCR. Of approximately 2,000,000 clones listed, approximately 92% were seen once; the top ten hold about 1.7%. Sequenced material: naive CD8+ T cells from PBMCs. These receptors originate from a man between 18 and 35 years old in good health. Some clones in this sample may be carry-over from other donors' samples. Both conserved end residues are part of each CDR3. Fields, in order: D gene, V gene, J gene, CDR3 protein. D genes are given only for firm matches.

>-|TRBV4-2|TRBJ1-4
CASSQLRDGRNEKLFF
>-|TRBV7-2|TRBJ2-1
CASSENRVWEQFF
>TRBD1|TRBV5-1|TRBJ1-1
CASSADRGLGTEAFF
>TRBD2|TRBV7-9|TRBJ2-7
CASSSGGLGYEQYF
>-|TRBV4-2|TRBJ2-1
CASSQTPPGWEKHNEQFF
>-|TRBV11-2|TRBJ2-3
CASQRGVLLNTDTQYF
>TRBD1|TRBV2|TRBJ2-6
CASSVDRGPPSGANVLTF
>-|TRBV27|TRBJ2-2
CASRQGNTGELFF
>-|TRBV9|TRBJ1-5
CASSPRAGGNQPQHF
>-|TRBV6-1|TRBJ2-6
CASSGGSGANVLTF
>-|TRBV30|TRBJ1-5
CAWSARSYSNQPQHF
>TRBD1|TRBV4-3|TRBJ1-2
CASSPTMRGQGNYGYTF
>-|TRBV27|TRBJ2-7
CASSLSPRQGPSYEQYF
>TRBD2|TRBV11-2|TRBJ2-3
CAGSLHPGGGEGDTQYF
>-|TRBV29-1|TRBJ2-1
CSVPQGPYNEQFF
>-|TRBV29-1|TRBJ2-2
CSVGLSGELFF
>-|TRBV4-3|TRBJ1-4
CASSQTRALGGEKLFF
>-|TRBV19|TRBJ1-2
CASTGPSNYGYTF
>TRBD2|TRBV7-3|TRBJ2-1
CASSLGTSGPRDYNEQFF
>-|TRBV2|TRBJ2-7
CAGQEGDYEQYF
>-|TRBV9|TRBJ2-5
CASSLPSDLGTQYF
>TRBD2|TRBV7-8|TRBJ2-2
CASSLAEGRVWTGELFF
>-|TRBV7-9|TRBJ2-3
CASSWGTDTQYF
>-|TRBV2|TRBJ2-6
CASSDTRSGANVLTF
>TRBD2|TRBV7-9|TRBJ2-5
CASSSQLAGVEETQYF
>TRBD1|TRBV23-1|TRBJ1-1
CASSQTGQVGTEAFF
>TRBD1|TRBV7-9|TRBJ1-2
CASSLGMGQGADGGYTF
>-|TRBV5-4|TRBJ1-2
CASRGPGGGYGYTF
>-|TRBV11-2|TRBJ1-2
CASSLDYVGSKLSGSYGYTF
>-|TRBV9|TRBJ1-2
CASSVAVQPSPNYGYTF
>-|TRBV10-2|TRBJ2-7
CASSLEFGPREQYF
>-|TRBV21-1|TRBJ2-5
CASLPNWVAGGSYQETQYF
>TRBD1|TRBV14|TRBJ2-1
CASSKRTGSSGEQFF
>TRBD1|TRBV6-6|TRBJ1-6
CASSYSSGGWNSPLHF
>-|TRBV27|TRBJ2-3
CASSLVRVTDTQYF
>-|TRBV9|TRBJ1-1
CASSVEWGEAFF
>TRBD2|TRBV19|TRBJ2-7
CASSTLAGSSEQYF
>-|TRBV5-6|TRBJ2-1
CASSSLFSGDSSYNEQFF
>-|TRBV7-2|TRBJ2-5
CASSPPRVGETQYF
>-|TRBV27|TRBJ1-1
CASSLFSGSNTEAFF
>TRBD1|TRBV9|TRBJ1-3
CASSHRRGDRLTDYSGNTIYF
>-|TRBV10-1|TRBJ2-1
CASSGSKGGSYNEQFF
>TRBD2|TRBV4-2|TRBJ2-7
CASSPFAGLVSHEQYF
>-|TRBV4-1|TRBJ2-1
CASSQEPRNGNNEQFF
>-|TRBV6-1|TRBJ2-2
CASSEDKVTGELFF
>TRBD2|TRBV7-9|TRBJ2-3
CASSLGRTSGRVHTQYF
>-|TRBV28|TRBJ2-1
CASSLRSSNEQFF
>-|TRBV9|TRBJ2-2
CASKGLGGELFF
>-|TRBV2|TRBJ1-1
CARPRVRNTEAFF
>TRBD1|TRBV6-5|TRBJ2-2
CASSPGQGHTGELFF
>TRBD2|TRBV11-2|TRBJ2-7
CASSLVHGTSDEQYF
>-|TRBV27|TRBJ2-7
CASSLYQQSSYEQYF
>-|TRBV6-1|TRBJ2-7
CASSVSGPRSSYEQYF
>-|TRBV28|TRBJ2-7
CASSSLYEQYF
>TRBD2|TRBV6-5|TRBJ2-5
CASSYSAWREAAQYF
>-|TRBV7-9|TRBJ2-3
CASSSNRELADTQYF
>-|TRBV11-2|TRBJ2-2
CASQPSRPTGSSGELFF
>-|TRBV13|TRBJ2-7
CASSTRDTSISYEQYF
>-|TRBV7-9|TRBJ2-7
CASSFGGRFEQYF